Below, one T cell receptor beta chain is given with its context. Its specificity is not known. The PCR used 60 Vbeta and 13 Jbeta primers. Clones were sequenced by immunoSEQ multiplex PCR, and TCRdb holds only the in-frame ones, with some missing. The sample carries tens of thousands of clones, roughly 73% recorded once. This sample stems from a study of cytomegalovirus exposure and HLA in healthy donors. Points from the study as a whole: Links to common viral pathogens appeared, in a later analysis, for several of the most significant clusters. In a later analysis, compared with equally common non-associated chains, HLA-associated beta chains were more expanded. Fewer N-insertions (relative to the roughly 720-donor mean) were reportedly seen in an Asian-associated ancestry cluster in a later analysis.

Germline values: CDR1 GTSNPN, CDR2 SVGIG (reference sequence). The CDR3 extends over 12 amino acids. J gave up 3 bases and V 1 base, and 0 bases lay outside the gene matches. Input material: PBMCs. This TCR was recovered from a woman in her thirties or forties in good health and CMV-seropositive. The chain is built from TRBV30 and TRBJ2-7; 7 nucleotides line up with TRBD1. CDR3 nucleotide sequence: TGTGCCTGGAGTGGACAGGGCTACGAGCAGTACTTC. Its protein is CAWSGQGYEQYF. The variable domain in full, with the rest retrieved from reference TRBV30 and TRBJ2-7, is SQTIHQWPATLVQPVGSPLSLECTVEGTSNPNLYWYRQAAGRGLQLLFYSVGIGQISSEVPQNLSASRPQDRQFILSSKKLLLSDSGFYLCAWSGQGYEQYFGPGTRLTVT.